The present T cell receptor (beta chain) was sequenced within a study of blood T cells in healthy people across ages. This clonotype was picked up a small number of times. PCR was performed a second time for about 7 to 12 cycles using a sample-barcoded 5' primer and a J-beta primer mix. TCRdb itself ran the 5' RACE reads through MiXCR, one entry per CDR3 protein. The sample lists around 800,000 distinct CDR3 sequences, 20% to 30% occurring once. Per germline, CDR1 SGHKS and CDR2 YYEKEE (reference sequence). V was shortened by 0 bases and J by 4 bases, with 11 bases between the two germline ends. The CDR3 consists of 14 residues. The same sample was also studied in work on T cells of mothers and their children. From that paper: Each child gave approximately 3 million TCR beta CDR3 reads (each mother, over 9 million).

The TCR comes from a boy younger than 18 in good health. Source material: blood. The chain recombines TRBV5-5 with TRBJ2-7; D is possibly TRBD1 (5 bases). The CDR3 protein is CASSLDSGSYEQYF. CDR3 nucleotide sequence: TGTGCCAGCAGCTTGGATTCAGGGTCGTACGAGCAGTACTTC. Using reference TRBV5-5 and TRBJ2-7 for the parts outside the CDR3, the full variable domain is DAGVTQSPTHLIKTRGQQVTLRCSPISGHKSVSWYQQVLGQGPQFIFQYYEKEERGRGNFPDRFSARQFPNYSSELNVNALLLGDSALYLCASSLDSGSYEQYFGPGTRLTVT.